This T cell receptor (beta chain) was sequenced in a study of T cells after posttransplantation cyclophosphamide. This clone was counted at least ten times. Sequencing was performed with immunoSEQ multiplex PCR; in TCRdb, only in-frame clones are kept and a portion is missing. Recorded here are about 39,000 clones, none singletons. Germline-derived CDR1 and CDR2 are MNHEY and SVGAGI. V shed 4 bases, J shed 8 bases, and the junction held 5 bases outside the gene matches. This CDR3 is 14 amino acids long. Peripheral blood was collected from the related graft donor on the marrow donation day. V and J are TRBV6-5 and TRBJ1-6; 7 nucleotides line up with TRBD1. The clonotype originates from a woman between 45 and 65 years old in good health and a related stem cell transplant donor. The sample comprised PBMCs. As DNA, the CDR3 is TGTGCCAGCAGTTTATCCAGGGGGGATTCACCCCTCCACTTT. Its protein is CASSLSRGDSPLHF.